There are many counts of the clone carrying this T cell receptor (beta chain). The sample originates from a study of neurological immune-mediated disorders. The CDR3 is 16 amino acids. The V end was cut by 5 bases, the J end by 2 bases, with 19 bases between. CDR1 MDHEN and CDR2 SYDVKM come from the germline V gene. One entry per CDR3 protein, called by TCRdb with MiXCR from the 5' RACE reads. This sample has 20,000 to 30,000 distinct CDR3 sequences, with about 2.6% found just once. This rearrangement joins TRBV28 to TRBJ2-7, with a tentative D call TRBD2 (5 bases). The sequenced sample was PBMCs. The sequence was obtained from a woman aged 45-59 years with multiple sclerosis. The CDR3 DNA reads as TGTGCCAGCAGTCTCCAGTCCAAGCGGCTTACCTACGAGCAGTACTTC. Its translation: CASSLQSKRLTYEQYF.